Shown below are 31 T cell receptor beta chains from a single sample sequenced in a study of T cell repertoires in cytomegalovirus infection. TCRdb analysed the reads with MiXCR anew, one entry per CDR3 protein. The sample includes around 330,000 distinct CDR3 sequences, 17% of them seen just once. The sample comprised PBMCs. Receptors were obtained from a human donor in good health (CMV status not recorded). Some clones in this sample may be carry-over from other donors' samples.

A few counts support this clonotype. The V gene is TRBV7-9, the J gene TRBJ2-1; perhaps D is TRBD1 or TRBD2 (7 bases each). The CDR3 spans 19 residues. V was trimmed by 4 bases and J by 2 bases, leaving 24 bases between them. CDR1 and CDR2 from the germline V gene are SEHNR and FQNEAQ (reference sequence). CDR3 sequence: CASSSRGRGQGSPYNEQFF. The DNA of the CDR3 is TGTGCCAGCAGCTCTAGAGGGAGGGGGCAGGGTAGCCCCTACAATGAGCAGTTCTTC.

This clonotype has more than one count but fewer than ten. The chain joins TRBV10-3 to TRBJ2-7; no firm D call. Germline V gene sequence: CDR1 ENHRY, CDR2 SYGVKD. The CDR3 spans 13 residues. Trimming removed 4 bases from V and 7 bases from J, with 14 bases in between. The CDR3 region has the DNA TGTGCCATCAGTGGGGCTGGGGTTTTGGAGCAGTACTTC. Residues: CAISGAGVLEQYF.

This chain links TRBV18 with TRBJ2-2; D call uncertain. The CDR3 sequence is 14 residues long. V was trimmed by 3 bases and J by 3 bases, leaving 8 bases between them. The germline V gene has CDR1 KGHSH and CDR2 LQKENI. The chain's CDR3 is CASSPNSDTGELFF. The CDR3 DNA sequence: TGTGCCAGCTCACCCAACAGTGACACCGGGGAGCTGTTTTTT.

The J gene is TRBJ2-7, the V gene TRBV20-1; no firm D call. The CDR3 is 12 amino acids. V shed 7 bases and J shed 3 bases, with 13 bases lying between them. Per germline, CDR1 DFQATT and CDR2 SNEGSKA (reference sequence). Here the CDR3 DNA reads TGCAGTGTCCGCCGCGATCTCTACGAGCAGTACTTC. It encodes CSVRRDLYEQYF.

Only a few counts were recorded for this clonotype. The CDR3 coding sequence is TGTGCCAGCAGGCGCTCAGTAAATGGGGACACTGAAGCTTTCTTT. Its protein is CASRRSVNGDTEAFF. The chain joins TRBV6-5 to TRBJ1-1; D not resolved. Germline V gene data show CDR1 as MNHEY and CDR2 as SVGAGI. The CDR3 runs 15 residues. Trimming pared 6 bases from V and 3 bases from J, leaving 17 bases between.

This chain links TRBV28 with TRBJ1-2; a weak D match, TRBD1 (5 bases). The CDR3 sequence is 12 residues long. Deletions cut 6 bases from V and 4 bases from J, with 9 bases between. Germline V gene data show CDR1 as MDHEN and CDR2 as SYDVKM. In nucleotides, the CDR3 is TGTGCCAGCAGAGCGACAGCCTATGGCTACACCTTC. Amino acid sequence: CASRATAYGYTF.

At least ten counts were recorded for this clonotype. The CDR3 protein is CASSFSREAEQYF. CDR3 sequence (DNA): TGTGCCAGCAGTTTCTCAAGGGAGGCCGAGCAGTACTTC. V and J are TRBV12-3 or TRBV12-4 and TRBJ2-7; TRBD2 is a possible D gene (6 bases). The ends were cut back, 3 bases at V and 6 bases at J, with 12 bases in the middle. CDR3 length: 13 residues.

This clonotype occurred once. The genes are TRBV7-9 and TRBJ2-5, with D unresolved. This CDR3 has 13 residues. From germline, CDR1 is SEHNR and CDR2 FQNEAQ (reference sequence). Trimming took off 7 bases at V and 1 base at J, with 10 bases between the two ends. The CDR3 sequence: CASTQGLQETQYF. CDR3 nucleotide sequence: TGTGCCAGCACCCAAGGTCTCCAAGAGACCCAGTACTTC.

At least ten counts were recorded for this clonotype. J is TRBJ2-1 and V is TRBV7-2, with TRBD1 as a possible D gene (5 bases). Germline loops: CDR1 SGHTA, CDR2 FQGNSA. This CDR3 has 13 amino acids. V was shortened by 4 bases and J by 7 bases, with 11 bases between the two germline ends. The CDR3 protein is CASSSGLKNEQFF. Written as DNA, the CDR3 is TGTGCCAGCAGCTCAGGGTTGAAAAATGAGCAGTTCTTC.

This chain joins TRBV5-5 and TRBJ1-4; D call uncertain. The germline CDR1 and CDR2 sequences are SGHKS and YYEKEE (reference sequence). Deletions cut 3 bases from V and 6 bases from J, with 12 bases between. The CDR3 sequence is 14 residues long. CDR3 DNA sequence: TGTGCCAGCAGCTCGGTGGGAGGAGATGAAAAACTGTTTTTT. Its protein is CASSSVGGDEKLFF.

The chain combines TRBV4-1 with TRBJ1-2; 9 bases match TRBD1. CDR1 is MGHRA, CDR2 YSYEKL, per germline. With 6 bases clipped from V and 6 bases from J, the junction kept 11 bases outside the gene matches. The CDR3 covers 15 residues. The CDR3 region is CASRQSGTGLNGYTF. CDR3 bases: TGCGCCAGCAGACAATCCGGGACAGGGTTAAATGGCTACACCTTC.

This clonotype turned up a few times. Written as DNA, the CDR3 is TGCGCCAGCAGCCAAGGGGCAGCTACTAACTATGGCTACACCTTC. Its translation is CASSQGAATNYGYTF. The gene calls are TRBV4-1 and TRBJ1-2; no definite D call. V was trimmed by 1 base and J by 0 bases, leaving 9 bases between them. The germline gives CDR1 MGHRA, CDR2 YSYEKL. The CDR3 loop spans 15 amino acids.

This clonotype was detected many times. The chain joins TRBV7-2 to TRBJ1-1; D gene unclear. Germline-derived CDR1 and CDR2 are SGHTA and FQGNSA. V lost 1 base, J lost 11 bases, and 8 bases lay in between. This CDR3 contains 11 residues. The CDR3 protein is CASSLDSGAFF. CDR3 coding DNA: TGTGCCAGCAGCTTAGACTCGGGGGCTTTCTTT.

This clonotype was found many times. The chain couples TRBV6-1 to TRBJ1-2; 10 bases map to TRBD1. CDR1 and CDR2 (germline): MNHNS, SASEGT. Trimming took 6 bases from V and 5 from J; bases not matched to a gene: 6. The CDR3 consists of 14 residues. The CDR3, as DNA: TGTGCCAGCAGAGACCGGGACAGGGGTTATGGCTACACCTTC. Translating it yields CASRDRDRGYGYTF.

This clonotype is a singleton in its sample. This chain links TRBV18 with TRBJ1-2; TRBD1 is a possible D gene (6 bases). V was clipped by 1 base and J by 0 bases, with 15 bases between them. CDR1 is KGHSH and CDR2 is LQKENI in the germline V gene. The CDR3 spans 17 residues. The CDR3 is CASSPQRIQGANYGYTF. The CDR3 bases are TGTGCCAGCTCACCACAGCGAATACAGGGAGCTAACTATGGCTACACCTTC.

The gene calls are TRBV28 and TRBJ2-1; D may correspond to TRBD1 or TRBD2 (5 bases each). CDR3 length equals 17 residues. CDR1 and CDR2 (germline): MDHEN, SYDVKM. The V end was cut by 3 bases, the J end by 6 bases, with 21 bases between. This CDR3 is CASSFQTGTALINEQFF. CDR3 DNA: TGTGCCAGCAGTTTTCAAACCGGGACCGCTCTCATCAATGAGCAGTTCTTC.

This clonotype was seen repeatedly, ten times or more. The chain has TRBV7-2 and TRBJ2-3; D is unresolved. Germline CDR1 reads SGHTA; CDR2 reads FQGNSA. This CDR3 is built from 13 residues. With 5 bases removed from V and 3 bases from J, the gap between germline ends came to 9 bases. The CDR3 loop is CASSPDWTDTQYF. The CDR3 DNA reads as TGTGCCAGCAGCCCCGACTGGACAGATACGCAGTATTTT.

The rearrangement joins TRBV7-2 to TRBJ2-3, with TRBD2 identical over 7 bases. Germline loops: CDR1 SGHTA, CDR2 FQGNSA. J lost 2 bases, V lost 5 bases, and 4 bases had no gene match. CDR3 length: 14 amino acids. DNA for the CDR3: TGTGCCAGCAGCCTAAGCGGGGACACAGATACGCAGTATTTT. It is translated as CASSLSGDTDTQYF.

This clonotype was detected a few times. This sequence joins TRBV23-1 and TRBJ2-6; 11 bases line up with TRBD1. Being an ORF, TRBV23-1 has a function that is uncertain. The trim removed 7 bases at V and 3 bases at J, leaving 14 bases unmatched. CDR3 length: 19 residues. CDR3 in DNA: TGCGCCAGCAATATCGTGGGCCCGGGACAGGGGGTTGGGGCCAACGTCCTGACTTTC. Amino acid sequence: CASNIVGPGQGVGANVLTF.

There are many counts of this clonotype. V is TRBV12-3 or TRBV12-4 and J is TRBJ2-2; TRBD2 might be the D (6 bases). This CDR3 has 14 residues. Trimming removed 6 bases from V and 3 bases from J, with 11 bases in between. The CDR3 protein is CASRRESDTGELFF. The DNA for the CDR3 is TGTGCCAGCAGGCGGGAATCGGACACCGGGGAGCTGTTTTTT.

This clonotype was recorded at least ten times. The V call is TRBV7-2, the J call TRBJ2-1, with D perhaps assigned TRBD1 or TRBD2 (5 bases each). The CDR3 is 12 amino acids. Germline V CDR1 and CDR2: SGHTA, FQGNSA. The V end was cut by 1 base, the J end by 12 bases, with 10 bases between. Written as DNA, the CDR3 is TGTGCCAGCAGCTTAGGTTGGGGGAGGCAGTTCTTC. This translates into CASSLGWGRQFF.

CDR3: CASSLIGTPHKNIQYF. CDR3 coding DNA: TGTGCCAGCAGTCTGATAGGGACACCTCACAAAAACATTCAGTACTTC. The V gene is TRBV28, the J gene TRBJ2-4; D is possibly TRBD1 (6 bases). The germline CDR1 and CDR2 sequences are MDHEN and SYDVKM. V was pared by 5 bases and J by 3 bases, with 17 bases between. The CDR3 runs to 16 residues.

This clonotype was seen a few times. The gene calls are TRBV7-2 and TRBJ2-5; D gene ambiguous. V was trimmed by 3 bases and J by 4 bases, leaving 9 bases between them. The germline CDR1 and CDR2 sequences are SGHTA and FQGNSA. This CDR3 has 13 amino acids. This chain's CDR3 is CASSLVRLETQYF. The DNA for the CDR3 is TGTGCCAGCAGCTTGGTTAGGTTAGAGACCCAGTACTTC.

The chain recombines TRBV7-2 with TRBJ1-1; weak D call: TRBD1 (5 bases). V shed 2 bases and J shed 5 bases, with 15 bases lying between them. The germline V gene has CDR1 SGHTA and CDR2 FQGNSA. There are 15 residues in the CDR3. CDR3 residues: CASSLLSGVGTEAFF. The CDR3, as DNA: TGTGCCAGCAGCTTACTATCGGGGGTAGGGACTGAAGCTTTCTTT.

The rearrangement uses TRBV20-1 and TRBJ2-3; TRBD2 matches at 9 bases. CDR3 length: 13 residues. Germline CDR1 reads DFQATT; CDR2 reads SNEGSKA (reference sequence). J was trimmed by 1 base and V by 6 bases; bases with no gene match: 2. CDR3 sequence: CSARTSGTDTQYF. CDR3 nucleotide sequence: TGCAGTGCCCGGACTAGCGGCACAGATACGCAGTATTTT.

Many counts were recorded for this clonotype. The chain carries TRBV11-1 and TRBJ1-1; 7 bases map to TRBD1. J lost 4 bases, V lost 5 bases, and 19 bases had no gene match. The CDR3 is 18 residues long. The germline gives CDR1 SGHAT, CDR2 FQDESV (reference sequence). This CDR3 is CASSPKNADREGGTEAFF. CDR3 DNA: TGTGCCAGCAGCCCAAAAAACGCTGACAGGGAGGGTGGCACTGAAGCTTTCTTT.

This clonotype showed up many times. The rearrangement joins TRBV7-2 to TRBJ2-5; D is uncertain. Trimming removed 3 bases at V and 0 bases at J, with 5 bases between. There are 13 residues in the CDR3. CDR1 SGHTA and CDR2 FQGNSA come from the germline V gene. The CDR3: CASSFADQETQYF. The CDR3 DNA follows: TGTGCCAGCAGCTTCGCCGACCAAGAGACCCAGTACTTC. Filled out from reference TRBV7-2 and TRBJ2-5, the complete variable domain reads GAGVSQSPSNKVTEKGKDVELRCDPISGHTALYWYRQSLGQGLEFLIYFQGNSAPDKSGLPSDRFSAERTGGSVSTLTIQRTQQEDSAVYLCASSFADQETQYFGPGTRLLVL.

The chain carries TRBV4-3 and TRBJ1-5; no firm D call. The CDR3 is 14 residues long. Germline CDR1 and CDR2: LGHNA and YSLEER. The V end was cut by 5 bases, the J end by 0 bases, with 8 bases between. The CDR3 reads CASSRQYSNQPQHF. In DNA form, the CDR3 reads TGCGCCAGCAGCAGACAATATAGCAATCAGCCCCAGCATTTT.

This clonotype was observed a few times. The chain uses TRBV6-1 and TRBJ1-4; D not resolved. The germline V and J ends were trimmed by 3 bases and 7 bases, with 12 bases remaining between them. This CDR3 is built from 14 residues. The germline CDR1 and CDR2 sequences are MNHNS and SASEGT. The CDR3 region has the DNA TGTGCCAGCAGTGAGGCCCCAAGTGGTGAAAAACTGTTTTTT. It encodes CASSEAPSGEKLFF.

This clonotype was detected only a few times. The rearrangement links TRBV6-6 to TRBJ1-1; D may be TRBD1 (6 bases). The length of the CDR3 is 15 residues. V was clipped by 5 bases and J by 0 bases, with 13 bases between them. The V gene's germline CDR1 is MNHNY and CDR2 SVGAGI (reference sequence). The CDR3: CASSLTRGMNTEAFF. In nucleotides, the CDR3 is TGTGCCAGCAGTCTGACCAGGGGCATGAACACTGAAGCTTTCTTT.

Here the CDR3 DNA reads TGTGCCAGCAGCATAGACAGGGCAGCGAACACCGGGGAGCTGTTTTTT. This encodes CASSIDRAANTGELFF. The rearrangement joins TRBV7-2 to TRBJ2-2, with 7 bases identical to TRBD1. Losses at the gene ends were 5 bases for V and 0 bases for J; bases not matched to a gene: 6. The CDR3 is 16 amino acids. CDR1 is SGHTA and CDR2 is FQGNSA in the germline V gene.